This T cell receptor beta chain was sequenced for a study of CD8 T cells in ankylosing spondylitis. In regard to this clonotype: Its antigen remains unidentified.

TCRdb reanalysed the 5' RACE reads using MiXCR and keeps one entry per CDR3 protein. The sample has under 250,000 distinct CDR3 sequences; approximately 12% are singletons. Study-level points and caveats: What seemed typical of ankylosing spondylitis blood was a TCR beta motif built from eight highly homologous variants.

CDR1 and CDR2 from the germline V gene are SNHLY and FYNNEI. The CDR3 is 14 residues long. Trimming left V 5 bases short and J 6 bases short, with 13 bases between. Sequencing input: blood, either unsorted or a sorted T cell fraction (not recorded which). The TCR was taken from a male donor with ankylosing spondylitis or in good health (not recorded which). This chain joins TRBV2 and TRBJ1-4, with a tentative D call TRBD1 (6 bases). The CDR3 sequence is CASSLDRRYEKLFF. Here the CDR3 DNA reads TGTGCCAGCAGTCTCGACAGGAGGTATGAAAAACTGTTTTTT.